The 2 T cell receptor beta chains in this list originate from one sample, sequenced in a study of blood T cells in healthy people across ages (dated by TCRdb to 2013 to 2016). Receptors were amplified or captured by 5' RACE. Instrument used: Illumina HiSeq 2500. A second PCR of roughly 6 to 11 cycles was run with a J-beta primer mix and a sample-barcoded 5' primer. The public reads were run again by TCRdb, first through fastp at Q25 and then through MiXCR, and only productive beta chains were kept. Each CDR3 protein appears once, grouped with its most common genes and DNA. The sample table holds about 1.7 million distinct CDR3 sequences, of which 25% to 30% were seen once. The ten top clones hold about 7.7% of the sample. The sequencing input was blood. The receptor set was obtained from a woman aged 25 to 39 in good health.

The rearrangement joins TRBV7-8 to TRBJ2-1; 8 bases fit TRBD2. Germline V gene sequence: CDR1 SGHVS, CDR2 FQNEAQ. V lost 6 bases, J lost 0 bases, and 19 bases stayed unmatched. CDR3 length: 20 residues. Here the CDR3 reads CASSTFQGASGLISYNEQFF. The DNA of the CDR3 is TGTGCCAGCAGTACCTTTCAAGGGGCTAGCGGGTTGATCTCCTACAATGAGCAGTTCTTC.

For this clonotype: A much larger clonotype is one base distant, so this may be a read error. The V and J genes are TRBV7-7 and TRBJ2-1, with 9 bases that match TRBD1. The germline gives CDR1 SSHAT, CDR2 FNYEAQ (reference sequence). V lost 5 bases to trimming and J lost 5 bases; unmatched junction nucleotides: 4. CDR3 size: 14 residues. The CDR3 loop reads CASSRWTGDNEQFF. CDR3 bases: TGTGCCAGCAGCCGCTGGACAGGGGACAATGAGCAGTTCTTC.